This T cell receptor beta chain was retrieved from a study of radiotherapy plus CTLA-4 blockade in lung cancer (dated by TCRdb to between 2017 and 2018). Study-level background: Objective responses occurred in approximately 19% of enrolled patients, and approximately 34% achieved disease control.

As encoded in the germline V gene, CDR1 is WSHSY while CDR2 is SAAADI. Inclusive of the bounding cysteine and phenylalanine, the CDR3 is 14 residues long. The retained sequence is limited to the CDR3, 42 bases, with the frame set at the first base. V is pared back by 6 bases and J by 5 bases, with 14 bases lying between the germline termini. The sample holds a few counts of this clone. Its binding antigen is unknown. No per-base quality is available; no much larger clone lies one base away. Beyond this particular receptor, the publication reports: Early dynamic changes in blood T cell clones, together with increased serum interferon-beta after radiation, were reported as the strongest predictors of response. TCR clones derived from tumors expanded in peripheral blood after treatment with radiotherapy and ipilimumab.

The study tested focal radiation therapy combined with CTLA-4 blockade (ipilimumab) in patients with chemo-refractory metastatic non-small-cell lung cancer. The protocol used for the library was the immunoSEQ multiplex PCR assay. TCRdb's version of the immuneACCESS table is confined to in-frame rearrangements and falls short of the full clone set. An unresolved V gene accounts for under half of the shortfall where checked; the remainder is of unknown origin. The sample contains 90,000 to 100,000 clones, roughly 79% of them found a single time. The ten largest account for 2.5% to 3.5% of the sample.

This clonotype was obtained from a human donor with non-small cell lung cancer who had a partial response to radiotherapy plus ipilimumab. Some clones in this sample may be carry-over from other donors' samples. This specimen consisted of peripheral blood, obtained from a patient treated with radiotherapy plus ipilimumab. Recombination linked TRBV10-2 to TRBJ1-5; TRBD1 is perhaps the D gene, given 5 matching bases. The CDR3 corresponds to CASRQGRSDQPQHF. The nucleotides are TGCGCCAGCAGGCAGGGTCGGAGTGATCAGCCCCAGCATTTT.